This T cell receptor (beta chain) stems from a study of T cell clonotyping in hematopoietic cell transplantation. Study-level findings and limits: Recipient TCR diversity dropped after transplant; expanded clonotypes rose from day 30 to 180.

The CDR3 loop spans 14 amino acids. V was pared by 5 bases and J by 5 bases, with 13 bases between. From germline, CDR1 is SEHNR and CDR2 FQNEAQ (reference sequence). Concerning this clone: What it recognizes is unknown.

Generated by immunoSEQ multiplex PCR, the TCRdb table keeps only in-frame clones and is missing some. This sample has approximately 44,000 clones; approximately 94% occur once, and the top ten carry approximately 0.85%. V gene TRBV7-9 combines with J gene TRBJ2-1; D possibly corresponds to TRBD1 (6 bases). The source is a woman between 45 and 60 years old in good health. Some clones in this sample may be carry-over from other donors' samples. The sample consisted of peripheral blood mononuclear cells. The DNA of the CDR3 is TGTGCCAGCAGCAACAGGGTGTTGAACAATGAGCAGTTCTTC. Its translation: CASSNRVLNNEQFF.